The present T cell receptor beta chain was sequenced within a study of blood T cell repertoires in COVID-19. As handled by the study authors: For nucleated cells, counts were estimated from reference gene primer amplification. TCRdb keeps only in-frame clones here, not all; method: immunoSEQ multiplex PCR. Clone size and V and J calls were adopted from that table, with D and trimming inferred from the DNA. The table lists some 100,000 clones, over 75% of them singletons. Material: peripheral blood. The clonotype comes from a man aged 50-60 years with acute or convalescent COVID-19.

CDR3 coding DNA: TGTGCCAGCAGCTTAGTTGTAACTAACTATGGCTACACCTTC. Protein: CASSLVVTNYGYTF. The rearrangement joins TRBV7-9 to TRBJ1-2; the D is unclear. Germline CDR1 is SEHNR and CDR2 is FQNEAQ (reference sequence). CDR3 length: 14 residues. V lost 1 base and J lost 0, with 6 bases in between.